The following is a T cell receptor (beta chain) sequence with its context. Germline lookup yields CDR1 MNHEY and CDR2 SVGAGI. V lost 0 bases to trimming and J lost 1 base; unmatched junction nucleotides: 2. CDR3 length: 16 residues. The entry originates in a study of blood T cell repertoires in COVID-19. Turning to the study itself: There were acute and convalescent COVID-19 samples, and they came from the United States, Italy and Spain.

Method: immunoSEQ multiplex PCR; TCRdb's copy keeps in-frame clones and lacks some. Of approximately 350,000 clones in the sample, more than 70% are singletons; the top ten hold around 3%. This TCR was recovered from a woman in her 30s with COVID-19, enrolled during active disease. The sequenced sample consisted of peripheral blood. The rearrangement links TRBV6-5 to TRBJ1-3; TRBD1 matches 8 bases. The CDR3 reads CASSYSGTGSGNTIYF. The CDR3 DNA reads TGTGCCAGCAGTTACTCAGGGACAGGTTCTGGAAACACCATATATTTT.